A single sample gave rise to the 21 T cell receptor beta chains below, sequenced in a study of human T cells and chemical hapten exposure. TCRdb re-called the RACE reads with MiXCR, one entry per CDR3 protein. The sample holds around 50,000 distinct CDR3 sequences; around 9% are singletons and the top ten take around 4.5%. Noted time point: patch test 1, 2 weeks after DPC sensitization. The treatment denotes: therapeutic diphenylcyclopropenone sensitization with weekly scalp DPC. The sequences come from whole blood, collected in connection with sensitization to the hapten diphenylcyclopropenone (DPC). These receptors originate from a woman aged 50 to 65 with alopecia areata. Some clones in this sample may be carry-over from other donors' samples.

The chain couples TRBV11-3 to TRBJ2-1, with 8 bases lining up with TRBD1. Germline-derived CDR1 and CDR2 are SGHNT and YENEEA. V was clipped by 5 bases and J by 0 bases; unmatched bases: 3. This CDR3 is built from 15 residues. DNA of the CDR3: TGTGCCAGCAGCCTCAGGGGGCCCTCCTACAATGAGCAGTTCTTC. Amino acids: CASSLRGPSYNEQFF.

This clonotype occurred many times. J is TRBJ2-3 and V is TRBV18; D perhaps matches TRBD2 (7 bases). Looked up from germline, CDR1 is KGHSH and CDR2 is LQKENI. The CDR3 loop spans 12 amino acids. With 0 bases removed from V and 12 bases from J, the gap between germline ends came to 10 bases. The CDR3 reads CASSPPGGLQYF. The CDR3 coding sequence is TGTGCCAGCTCACCACCCGGGGGGCTTCAGTATTTT.

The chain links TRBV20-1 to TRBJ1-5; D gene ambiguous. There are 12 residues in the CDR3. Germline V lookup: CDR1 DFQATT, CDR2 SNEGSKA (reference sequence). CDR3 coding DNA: TGCGGCGGGCGGCCGGAGGATCAGCCCCAGCATTTT. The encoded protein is CGGRPEDQPQHF.

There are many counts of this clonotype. As DNA, the CDR3 is TGTGCCAGCAGTCCGGACAGGGGCCCAGATACGCAGTATTTT. This gives the protein CASSPDRGPDTQYF. The V and J genes are TRBV28 and TRBJ2-3; 9 nucleotides align to TRBD1. The length of the CDR3 is 14 residues. Trimming at V came to 5 bases and at J to 4 bases, leaving 4 bases not matched to a gene. Germline assignment: CDR1 MDHEN and CDR2 SYDVKM.

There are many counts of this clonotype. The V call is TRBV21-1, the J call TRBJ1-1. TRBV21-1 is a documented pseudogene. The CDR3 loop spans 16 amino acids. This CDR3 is CASSKNRNKIHTEAFF. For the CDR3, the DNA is TGTGCCAGCAGCAAAAACCGAAACAAAATCCACACTGAAGCTTTCTTT.

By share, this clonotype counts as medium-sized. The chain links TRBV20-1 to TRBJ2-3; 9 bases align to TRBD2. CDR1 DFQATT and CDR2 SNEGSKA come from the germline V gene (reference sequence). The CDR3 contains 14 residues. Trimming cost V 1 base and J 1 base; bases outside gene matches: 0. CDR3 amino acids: CSARVAGGTDTQYF. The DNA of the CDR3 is TGCAGTGCTAGAGTAGCGGGGGGCACAGATACGCAGTATTTT.

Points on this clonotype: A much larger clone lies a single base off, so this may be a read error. CDR3 bases: TGTGCCAGCAGTGACTGTGGCAGAAATAATGAAAAACTGTTTTTT. It translates to CASSDCGRNNEKLFF. The chain uses TRBV6-1 and TRBJ1-4, with D unclear. In germline, CDR1 is MNHNS, CDR2 SASEGT. The CDR3 is 15 residues long. V was trimmed by 3 bases and J by 4 bases, leaving 12 bases between them.

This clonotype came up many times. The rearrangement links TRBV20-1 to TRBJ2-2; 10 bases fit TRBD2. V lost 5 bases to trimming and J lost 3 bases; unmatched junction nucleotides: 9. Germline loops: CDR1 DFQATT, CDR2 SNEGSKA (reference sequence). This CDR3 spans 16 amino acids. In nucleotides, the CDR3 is TGCAGTGCTGTCCTGGCTAGCGGGAGTTACACCGGGGAGCTGTTTTTT. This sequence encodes CSAVLASGSYTGELFF.

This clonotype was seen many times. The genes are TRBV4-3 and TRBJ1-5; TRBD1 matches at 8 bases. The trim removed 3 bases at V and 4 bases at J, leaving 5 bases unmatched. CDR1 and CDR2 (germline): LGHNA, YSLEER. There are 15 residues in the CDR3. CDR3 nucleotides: TGCGCCAGCAGCCAGACGGACAGGGCTAATCAGCCCCAGCATTTT. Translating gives CASSQTDRANQPQHF.

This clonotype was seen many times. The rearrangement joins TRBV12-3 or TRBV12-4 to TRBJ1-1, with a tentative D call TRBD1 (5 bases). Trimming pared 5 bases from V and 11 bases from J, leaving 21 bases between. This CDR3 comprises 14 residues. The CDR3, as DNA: TGTGCCAGCAGTATGGGGGGATTCAAAGGGGTGGCTTTCTTT. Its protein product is CASSMGGFKGVAFF.

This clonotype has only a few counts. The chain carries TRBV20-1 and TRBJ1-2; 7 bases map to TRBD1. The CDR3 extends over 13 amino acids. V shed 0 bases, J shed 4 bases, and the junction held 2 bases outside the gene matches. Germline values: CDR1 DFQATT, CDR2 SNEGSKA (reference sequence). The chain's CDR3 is CSARDNRGYGYTF. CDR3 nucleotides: TGCAGTGCTAGAGATAACAGGGGCTATGGCTACACCTTC.

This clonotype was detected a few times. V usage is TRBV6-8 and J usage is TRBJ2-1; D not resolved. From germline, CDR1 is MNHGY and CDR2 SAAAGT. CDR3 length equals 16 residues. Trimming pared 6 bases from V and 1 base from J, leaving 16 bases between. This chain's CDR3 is CASRKPGTLSYNEQFF. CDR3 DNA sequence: TGTGCCAGCAGAAAGCCGGGTACCCTGTCCTACAATGAGCAGTTCTTC.

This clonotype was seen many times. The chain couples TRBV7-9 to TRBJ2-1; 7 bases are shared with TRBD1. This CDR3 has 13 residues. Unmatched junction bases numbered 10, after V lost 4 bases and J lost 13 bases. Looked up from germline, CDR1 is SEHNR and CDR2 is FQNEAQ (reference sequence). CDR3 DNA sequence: TGTGCCAGCAGCTCCGGGACAGATATCGACCAGTTCTTC. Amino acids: CASSSGTDIDQFF.

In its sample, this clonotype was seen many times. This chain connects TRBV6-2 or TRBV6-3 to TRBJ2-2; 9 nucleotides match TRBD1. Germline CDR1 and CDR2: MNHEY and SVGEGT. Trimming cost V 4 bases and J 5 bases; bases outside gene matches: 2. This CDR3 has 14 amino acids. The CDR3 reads CASSSGTGTGELFF. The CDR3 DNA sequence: TGTGCCAGCAGTTCGGGGACAGGGACCGGGGAGCTGTTTTTT.

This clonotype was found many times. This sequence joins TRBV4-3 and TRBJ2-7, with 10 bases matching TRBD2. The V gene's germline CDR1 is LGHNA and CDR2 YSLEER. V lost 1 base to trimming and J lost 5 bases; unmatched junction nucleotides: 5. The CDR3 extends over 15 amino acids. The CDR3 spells CASSQGGTSVDEQYF. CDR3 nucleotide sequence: TGCGCCAGCAGCCAAGGAGGGACTAGCGTCGACGAGCAGTACTTC.

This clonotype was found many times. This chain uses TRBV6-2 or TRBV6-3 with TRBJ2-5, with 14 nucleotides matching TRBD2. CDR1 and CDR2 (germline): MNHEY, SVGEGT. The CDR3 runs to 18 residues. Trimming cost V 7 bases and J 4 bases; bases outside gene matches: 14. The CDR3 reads CASTGQPGLAGAGETQYF. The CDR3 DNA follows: TGTGCCAGCACCGGGCAGCCGGGACTAGCGGGAGCGGGAGAGACCCAGTACTTC.

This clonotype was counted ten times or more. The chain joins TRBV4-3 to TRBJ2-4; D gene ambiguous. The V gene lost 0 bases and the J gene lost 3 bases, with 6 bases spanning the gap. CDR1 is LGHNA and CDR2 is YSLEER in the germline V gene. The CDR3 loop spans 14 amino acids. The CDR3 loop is CASSQDSFKNIQYF. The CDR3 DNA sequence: TGCGCCAGCAGCCAAGATTCTTTCAAAAACATTCAGTACTTC.

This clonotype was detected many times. The CDR3 nucleotides are TGCAGCGTAGCTCCGGGACTAGCGACGGGCGAGCAGTACTTC. It yields the protein CSVAPGLATGEQYF. This rearrangement joins TRBV29-1 to TRBJ2-7, with 10 bases aligning to TRBD2. Germline CDR1 SQVTM, CDR2 ANQGSEA. After removal of 6 bases from V and 6 bases from J, the junction contained 11 bases not matched to a gene. This CDR3 is 14 amino acids long.

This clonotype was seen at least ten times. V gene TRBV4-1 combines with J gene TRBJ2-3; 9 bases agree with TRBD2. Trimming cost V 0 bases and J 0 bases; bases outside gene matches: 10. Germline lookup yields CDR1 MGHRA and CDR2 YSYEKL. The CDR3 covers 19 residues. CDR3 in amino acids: CASSQDPSGTGYSTDTQYF. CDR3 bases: TGCGCCAGCAGCCAAGATCCTAGCGGGACGGGCTATAGCACAGATACGCAGTATTTT.

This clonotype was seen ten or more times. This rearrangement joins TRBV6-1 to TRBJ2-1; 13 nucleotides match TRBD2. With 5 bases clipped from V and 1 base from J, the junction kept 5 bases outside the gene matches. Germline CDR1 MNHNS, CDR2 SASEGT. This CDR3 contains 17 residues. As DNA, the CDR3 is TGTGCCAGCAGTTACGGACTAGCGGGAGTTTCCTACAATGAGCAGTTCTTC. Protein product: CASSYGLAGVSYNEQFF.

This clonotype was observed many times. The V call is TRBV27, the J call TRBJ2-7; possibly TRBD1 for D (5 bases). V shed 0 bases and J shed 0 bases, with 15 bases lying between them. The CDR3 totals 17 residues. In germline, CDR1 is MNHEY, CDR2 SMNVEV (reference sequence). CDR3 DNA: TGTGCCAGCAGTTTATCGAAGCAAGGGGTTAGCTCCTACGAGCAGTACTTC. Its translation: CASSLSKQGVSSYEQYF.